These 6 T cell receptor beta chains were sequenced from one sample in a study of shared clonotypes between healthy human individuals. Positive CCR7 selection of CD45RO-negative cells yielded the naive CD8 cells, and terminally differentiated effector memory CD45RA+ cells were excluded. Data came from immunoSEQ multiplex PCR; TCRdb stores just in-frame clones and leaves some out. Of around 1.9 million clones listed, around 93% are singletons. Sequencing was done on a sample of naive CD8+ T cells from PBMCs. Receptors were obtained from a man between 18 and 35 years old in good health. Some clones in this sample may be carry-over from other donors' samples.

The chain employs TRBV2 and TRBJ2-7; 7 bases are shared with TRBD2. CDR1 is SNHLY and CDR2 is FYNNEI in the germline V gene. The CDR3 extends over 13 amino acids. Trimming at V came to 3 bases and at J to 3 bases, leaving 2 bases not matched to a gene. In DNA, the CDR3 is TGTGCCAGCAGTGAGGGGGACTACTACGAGCAGTACTTC. Protein: CASSEGDYYEQYF.

J is TRBJ2-1 and V is TRBV27; D not certain. The CDR3 runs to 16 residues. Germline-derived CDR1 and CDR2 are MNHEY and SMNVEV (reference sequence). Trimming pared 2 bases from V and 2 bases from J, leaving 13 bases between. CDR3: CASSLGFADAYNEQFF. The CDR3 DNA reads as TGTGCCAGCAGTTTAGGCTTCGCGGACGCCTACAATGAGCAGTTCTTC.

The chain uses TRBV6-6 and TRBJ2-5, with TRBD2 matching over 7 bases. CDR1 and CDR2 from the germline V gene are MNHNY and SVGAGI (reference sequence). CDR3 size: 14 residues. J gave up 4 bases and V 3 bases, and 5 bases lay outside the gene matches. The CDR3 region is CASSYTRERETQYF. In DNA, the CDR3 is TGTGCCAGCAGTTATACGCGGGAGAGAGAGACCCAGTACTTC.

The chain joins TRBV6-4 to TRBJ2-7; tentatively, D is TRBD2 (5 bases). V was clipped by 10 bases and J by 4 bases, with 17 bases between them. Germline V gene lookup returns CDR1 MRHNA and CDR2 SNTAGT. The CDR3 consists of 13 residues. CDR3 nucleotide sequence: TGTGCCACCACGACTAAGTGCGATTACGAGCAGTACTTC. Translating it yields CATTTKCDYEQYF.

On this clone: The junction shows a germline mismatch at one end, possibly a read error. V and J are TRBV4-3 and TRBJ2-7; a possible D gene is TRBD2 (5 bases). The germline gives CDR1 LGHNA, CDR2 YSLEER. The CDR3 has 15 residues. For the CDR3, the DNA is TGCGCCAGCAGTCAAGCGGATGGGAGCTCCTACGAGCAGTACTTC. Its protein product is CASSQADGSSYEQYF.

Notes on this clone: Other nucleotide sequences in the sample specify the same CDR3. The chain employs TRBV13 and TRBJ2-3; TRBD2 matches 9 bases. The CDR3 is made up of 15 amino acids. The V gene's germline CDR1 is PRHDT and CDR2 FYEKMQ (reference sequence). J gave up 0 bases and V 5 bases, and 3 bases lay outside the gene matches. In DNA, the CDR3 is TGTGCCAGCAGCCCTAGCGGGACGAGCACAGATACGCAGTATTTT. Amino acid sequence: CASSPSGTSTDTQYF.